The 32 T cell receptor beta chains given below trace back to one sample, sequenced in a study of sequential checkpoint blockade in melanoma (dated by TCRdb to the late 2010s). Taken with the paper, the label for treatment or condition translates to: randomized to nivolumab then ipilimumab (arm A) or the reverse (arm B). The library came from the immunoSEQ multiplex PCR assay. TCRdb mirrors the immuneACCESS table, restricted to in-frame sequences. Some clones are absent from its copies; in checked studies, under half trace to an unresolved V gene, and the reason for the others is unknown. Recorded for this sample are roughly 30,000 clones; approximately 86% of them occurred a single time. The top ten clones comprise 22% of the sample. Sample: CD8+ T cells sorted from blood (inferred from file names), taken from a patient given nivolumab and ipilimumab in sequence. The receptor source for this set is a human donor with melanoma.

The rearrangement joins TRBV10-2 to TRBJ2-7; the D gene is possibly TRBD2 (6 bases). Germline CDR1 and CDR2: WSHSY and SAAADI. This CDR3 region has 13 residues. Trimming stripped 4 bases from V and 5 bases from J, with 12 bases between. The chain's CDR3 is CASSGREEDEQYF. CDR3 bases: TGCGCCAGCAGTGGCAGGGAGGAGGACGAGCAGTACTTC.

V usage is TRBV4-3 and J usage is TRBJ2-6, with unresolved D. The germline V gene encodes CDR1 LGHNA and CDR2 YSLEER. Deletions cut 1 base from V and 4 bases from J, with 8 bases between. The CDR3 covers 15 residues. CDR3 loop: CASSQGGPGANVLTF. The CDR3 nucleotides are TGCGCCAGCAGCCAAGGCGGTCCCGGGGCCAACGTCCTGACTTTC.

V usage is TRBV21-1 and J usage is TRBJ2-2; the D call in the table, TRBD1, was not verified against the DNA. TRBV21-1 corresponds to a pseudogene. The CDR3 runs to 13 residues. The CDR3 nucleotides read TGTGCCAGCGGGGACAGGGACACCGGGGAGCTGTTTTTT. Its translation: CASGDRDTGELFF.

The gene calls are TRBV28 and TRBJ1-6, with 7 bases identical to TRBD1. The J segment lost 10 bases and the V segment lost 5 bases, leaving 14 bases of the junction unmatched. Germline V gene sequence: CDR1 MDHEN, CDR2 SYDVKM. The CDR3 has 16 amino acids. As DNA, the CDR3 is TGTGCCAGCAGTCTCCCCCTACAGGGGAGTGGGTCACCCCTCCACTTT. Translated: CASSLPLQGSGSPLHF.

The gene calls are TRBV11-2 and TRBJ2-7; D is perhaps TRBD1 (6 bases). Germline V gene sequence: CDR1 SGHAT, CDR2 FQNNGV. Trimming stripped 1 base from V and 3 bases from J, with 13 bases between. This CDR3 has 15 amino acids. The CDR3 sequence is CASSLGGWGLYEQYF. CDR3 nucleotide sequence: TGTGCCAGCAGCTTAGGGGGCTGGGGGCTCTACGAGCAGTACTTC.

The genes are TRBV10-3 and TRBJ2-7, with 15 nucleotides matching TRBD2. Losses at the gene ends were 4 bases for V and 5 bases for J; bases not matched to a gene: 3. CDR3 size: 15 residues. The germline CDR1 and CDR2 sequences are ENHRY and SYGVKD. CDR3 in amino acids: CAISGTSGGADEQYF. Written as DNA, the CDR3 is TGTGCCATCAGTGGGACTAGCGGGGGGGCTGACGAGCAGTACTTC.

The gene calls are TRBV28 and TRBJ2-3, with 7 bases aligning to TRBD1. The J segment lost 9 bases and the V segment lost 4 bases, leaving 7 bases of the junction unmatched. The CDR3 length is 13 residues. Germline assignment: CDR1 MDHEN and CDR2 SYDVKM. CDR3 loop: CASSSPTGDTQYF. The CDR3 nucleotides are TGTGCCAGCAGTTCTCCCACAGGGGACACGCAGTATTTT.

This sequence joins TRBV4-1 and TRBJ2-2; D is ambiguous. Germline V gives CDR1 MGHRA, CDR2 YSYEKL. V lost 4 bases, J lost 0 bases, and 12 bases lay in between. CDR3 length: 16 residues. This CDR3 reads CASSPWAEANTGELFF. The CDR3 nucleotides read TGCGCCAGCAGCCCCTGGGCAGAAGCGAACACCGGGGAGCTGTTTTTT.

The chain is built from TRBV27 and TRBJ1-3; possibly TRBD1 for D (6 bases). The length of the CDR3 is 16 residues. CDR1 and CDR2 from the germline V gene are MNHEY and SMNVEV (reference sequence). V lost 5 bases and J lost 2, with 16 bases in between. The CDR3 reads CASSPDRSTTGNTIYF. Written as DNA, the CDR3 is TGTGCCAGCAGTCCAGACAGGTCCACCACTGGAAACACCATATATTTT.

This clone was counted a single time. The chain links TRBV6-5 to TRBJ2-7; 8 nucleotides align to TRBD1. CDR3 length equals 15 residues. V lost 6 bases, J lost 2 bases, and 9 bases stayed unmatched. CDR1 MNHEY and CDR2 SVGAGI come from the germline V gene. The CDR3: CASRPRDRRPYEQYF. CDR3 DNA: TGTGCCAGCAGGCCCCGGGACAGGCGTCCCTACGAGCAGTACTTC.

This sequence joins TRBV28 and TRBJ1-5, with a possible D match to TRBD1 (5 bases). Trimming left V 1 base short and J 0 bases short, with 10 bases between. The CDR3 contains 16 residues. CDR1 is MDHEN, CDR2 SYDVKM, per germline. The DNA for the CDR3 is TGTGCCAGCAGTTTATCAAGGGGATATAGCAATCAGCCCCAGCATTTT. Translation gives CASSLSRGYSNQPQHF. The whole variable domain, filled in from reference TRBV28 and TRBJ1-5, reads DVKVTQSSRYLVKRTGEKVFLECVQDMDHENMFWYRQDPGLGLRLIYFSYDVKMKEKGDIPEGYSVSREKKERFSLILESASTNQTSMYLCASSLSRGYSNQPQHFGDGTRLSIL.

This chain links TRBV5-6 with TRBJ2-3; 8 bases agree with TRBD1. The length of the CDR3 is 16 residues. Germline trimming cut 2 bases from V and 5 bases from J; bases unmatched to any gene: 10. The germline gives CDR1 SGHDT, CDR2 YYEEEE. CDR3 in DNA: TGTGCCAGCAGCTTATGGGCAGGGGGCGCAGGAGATACGCAGTATTTT. Its translation: CASSLWAGGAGDTQYF.

This chain links TRBV7-9 with TRBJ2-7; D might be TRBD2 (7 bases). The CDR3 consists of 13 residues. The V gene's germline CDR1 is SEHNR and CDR2 FQNEAQ (reference sequence). V was shortened by 5 bases and J by 4 bases, with 12 bases between the two germline ends. This CDR3 is CASSPGEGYEQYF. Written as DNA, the CDR3 is TGTGCCAGCAGCCCAGGGGAGGGTTACGAGCAGTACTTC.

A single count supports this clone. The V call is TRBV12-5, the J call TRBJ1-2; D is ambiguous. The CDR3 runs to 15 residues. Trimming took 5 bases from V and 3 from J, leaving 16 bases between them. Germline CDR1 is LGHNT and CDR2 is FRNRAP. In DNA, the CDR3 is TGTGCTAGTGGTCCAAGAACTTCGAGGGACTATGGCTACACCTTC. Protein sequence: CASGPRTSRDYGYTF.

The chain couples TRBV5-1 to TRBJ1-1; the match to TRBD1 covers 7 bases. V shed 4 bases, J shed 1 base, and the junction held 7 bases outside the gene matches. CDR1 and CDR2 (germline): SGHRS, YFSETQ. The CDR3 consists of 15 residues. The CDR3, as DNA: TGCGCCAGCAGCCCCCCGGGACAGAAGAACACTGAAGCTTTCTTT. Its protein product is CASSPPGQKNTEAFF.

The rearrangement joins TRBV9 to TRBJ2-7; D call uncertain. Germline assignment: CDR1 SGDLS and CDR2 YYNGEE. Trimming took off 4 bases at V and 3 bases at J, with 11 bases between the two ends. The CDR3 has 13 residues. CDR3 in amino acids: CASSSSADYEQYF. The CDR3 DNA is TGTGCCAGCAGCTCCAGTGCTGACTACGAGCAGTACTTC.

The chain employs TRBV9 and TRBJ2-5, with 11 bases identical to TRBD2. V shed 5 bases and J 2 bases; nucleotides not matched to a gene: 8. Looked up from germline, CDR1 is SGDLS and CDR2 is YYNGEE. The CDR3 is 16 amino acids. The CDR3 DNA sequence: TGTGCCAGCAGGGAGGGGACTAGCGGTTCTCAAGAGACCCAGTACTTC. It specifies CASREGTSGSQETQYF.

Notes on this clone: At the DNA level, this CDR3 is encoded by other sequences in the same sample as well. This chain uses TRBV4-3 with TRBJ2-5; D remains ambiguous. V lost 0 bases and J 5 bases, leaving 7 bases between the germline ends. Germline values: CDR1 LGHNA, CDR2 YSLEER. CDR3 length: 13 residues. CDR3 DNA sequence: TGCGCCAGCAGCCAAGATCGCGAGGAGACCCAGTACTTC. Protein sequence: CASSQDREETQYF.

This clone was observed a handful of times. The chain joins TRBV28 to TRBJ2-7; D is unresolved. Trimming shortened V by 6 bases and J by 0 bases, and 15 bases separated the two germline ends. This CDR3 comprises 15 residues. The germline V gene has CDR1 MDHEN and CDR2 SYDVKM. The CDR3: CASRRAASNSYEQYF. CDR3 coding DNA: TGTGCCAGCAGACGCGCCGCCTCCAACTCCTACGAGCAGTACTTC.

CDR3 nucleotide sequence: TGTGCCAGCAGTCATTTTCGCGGGGGGCGAGGCTACACCTTC. As protein: CASSHFRGGRGYTF. This chain joins TRBV7-9 and TRBJ1-2, with TRBD1 as a possible D gene (6 bases). The length of the CDR3 is 14 residues. CDR1 is SEHNR and CDR2 is FQNEAQ in the germline V gene (reference sequence). Trimming shortened V by 6 bases and J by 8 bases, and 19 bases separated the two germline ends.

The J gene is TRBJ2-7, the V gene TRBV27, with TRBD1 identical over 11 bases. J lost 4 bases, V lost 5 bases, and 7 bases had no gene match. In germline, CDR1 is MNHEY, CDR2 SMNVEV (reference sequence). There are 15 residues in the CDR3. The CDR3: CASSPLGQGVYEQYF. The CDR3 DNA sequence: TGTGCCAGCAGTCCCCTGGGACAGGGGGTGTACGAGCAGTACTTC.

CDR3 DNA: TGTGCCAGCAGCTTAGGTCGGGGAACTCAGCCCCAGCATTTT. Translating it yields CASSLGRGTQPQHF. The chain is built from TRBV11-2 and TRBJ1-5; D remains unclear. The V gene lost 1 base and the J gene lost 6 bases, with 10 bases spanning the gap. CDR1 and CDR2 from the germline V gene are SGHAT and FQNNGV. The CDR3 totals 14 residues. Based on the CDR3 plus reference TRBV11-2 and TRBJ1-5, the full variable domain is EAGVAQSPRYKIIEKRQSVAFWCNPISGHATLYWYQQILGQGPKLLIQFQNNGVVDDSQLPKDRFSAERLKGVDSTLKIQPAKLEDSAVYLCASSLGRGTQPQHFGDGTRLSIL.

The chain employs TRBV7-9 and TRBJ2-7; unclear D gene. V lost 5 bases and J lost 2, with 10 bases in between. CDR3 length: 13 residues. CDR1 SEHNR and CDR2 FQNEAQ come from the germline V gene (reference sequence). The CDR3 region has the DNA TGTGCCAGCAGCAGACTGAACCCCTACGAGCAGTACTTC. This codes for CASSRLNPYEQYF.

This rearrangement joins TRBV6-5 to TRBJ2-1, with D possibly being TRBD2 (6 bases). Trimming left V 4 bases short and J 8 bases short, with 6 bases between. From germline, CDR1 is MNHEY and CDR2 SVGAGI. This CDR3 is 11 amino acids long. CDR3 protein: CASSSGDEQFF. The CDR3 region has the DNA TGTGCCAGCAGTTCGGGGGATGAGCAGTTCTTC.

V is TRBV28 and J is TRBJ2-5, with 8 bases aligning to TRBD1. V gave up 2 bases and J gave up 4 bases; unmatched junction bases: 6. The CDR3 is 15 residues long. Germline CDR1 reads MDHEN; CDR2 reads SYDVKM. This CDR3 reads CASSLGQGAGETQYF. The DNA of the CDR3 is TGTGCCAGCAGTTTAGGGCAGGGGGCTGGAGAGACCCAGTACTTC.

V and J are TRBV19 and TRBJ2-3, with D maybe TRBD2 (6 bases). In germline, CDR1 is LNHDA, CDR2 SQIVND (reference sequence). This CDR3 has 16 residues. The V end was cut by 3 bases, the J end by 1 base, with 14 bases between. As DNA, the CDR3 is TGTGCCAGTAGTATTCGGGACTCGGGTCGCACAGATACGCAGTATTTT. Its translation is CASSIRDSGRTDTQYF.

This clone was observed a handful of times. V usage is TRBV11-2 and J usage is TRBJ2-1, with D hard to call. The CDR3 runs 13 residues. Germline lookup yields CDR1 SGHAT and CDR2 FQNNGV. Trimming took off 4 bases at V and 2 bases at J, with 6 bases between the two ends. The CDR3 loop is CASSSVPYNEQFF. The CDR3 region has the DNA TGTGCCAGCAGCTCGGTCCCCTACAATGAGCAGTTCTTC.

The chain recombines TRBV5-1 with TRBJ2-3; the match to TRBD2 covers 7 bases. Germline V gives CDR1 SGHRS, CDR2 YFSETQ. V gave up 0 bases and J gave up 6 bases; unmatched junction bases: 7. This CDR3 comprises 15 residues. The CDR3 spells CASSLEASGRDTQYF. CDR3 coding DNA: TGCGCCAGCAGCTTGGAGGCTAGCGGTAGGGATACGCAGTATTTT.

The J gene is TRBJ1-5, the V gene TRBV21-1; TRBD1 is taken as the D call from the table, unchecked against the DNA. TRBV21-1 is a listed pseudogene. The CDR3 covers 17 residues. CDR3 residues: CASSKKLRGTGYQPQHF. The CDR3 DNA is TGTGCCAGCAGCAAAAAGCTACGGGGGACAGGCTATCAGCCCCAGCATTTT.

V is TRBV9 and J is TRBJ2-1, with D possibly being TRBD2 (5 bases). CDR1 and CDR2 from the germline V gene are SGDLS and YYNGEE. The V end was cut by 2 bases, the J end by 9 bases, with 15 bases between. The CDR3 loop spans 14 amino acids. The CDR3 spells CASSVGLGLGEQFF. DNA of the CDR3: TGTGCCAGCAGCGTCGGACTGGGGTTGGGTGAGCAGTTCTTC.

In this sample, this clone turned up a few times. The junction departs from the called germline gene at one end, perhaps through a read error. The rearrangement links TRBV4-1 to TRBJ2-7; possible D gene TRBD2, 5 bases. The CDR3 sequence is 15 residues long. Germline values: CDR1 MGHRA, CDR2 YSYEKL. DNA of the CDR3: TGTGCCAGCAGCCACGAGGACGGAGGCTCCTACGAGCAGTACTTC. This sequence encodes CASSHEDGGSYEQYF.

V is TRBV10-3 and J is TRBJ1-1, with 9 bases that match TRBD1. Unmatched junction bases numbered 6, after V lost 6 bases and J lost 4 bases. The V gene's germline CDR1 is ENHRY and CDR2 SYGVKD. The CDR3 is 14 amino acids. In DNA, the CDR3 is TGTGCCATCAGCGTACAGGGGGCGCGCACTGAAGCTTTCTTT. This codes for CAISVQGARTEAFF.